This entry lists 27 T cell receptor beta chains sequenced from one sample in a study of cytomegalovirus exposure and HLA in healthy donors. Measured with immunoSEQ multiplex PCR; TCRdb has only the in-frame clones, and not every one. The sample carries over 200,000 clones, around four fifths recorded once. Sequenced material: PBMCs. The receptors originated from a woman under 30 in good health and CMV-seronegative.

V gene TRBV5-6 combines with J gene TRBJ2-7; 8 nucleotides match TRBD2. Germline assignment: CDR1 SGHDT and CDR2 YYEEEE. J gave up 2 bases and V 5 bases, and 6 bases lay outside the gene matches. CDR3 length: 14 amino acids. The CDR3 protein is CASRDSGMAYEQYF. CDR3 nucleotide sequence: TGTGCCAGCAGGGATAGCGGGATGGCCTACGAGCAGTACTTC.

This clone was counted only a few times. The chain carries TRBV19 and TRBJ1-3; a possible D gene is TRBD1 (6 bases). V was shortened by 7 bases and J by 0 bases, with 13 bases between the two germline ends. Germline V gene lookup returns CDR1 LNHDA and CDR2 SQIVND (reference sequence). The CDR3 is 15 residues long. In nucleotides, the CDR3 is TGTGCCAGTATCGACAGGCCCAACTCTGGAAACACCATATATTTT. This sequence encodes CASIDRPNSGNTIYF. Supplemented by reference TRBV19 and TRBJ1-3, the full variable domain reads DGGITQSPKYLFRKEGQNVTLSCEQNLNHDAMYWYRQDPGQGLRLIYYSQIVNDFQKGDIAEGYSVSREKKESFPLTVTSAQKNPTAFYLCASIDRPNSGNTIYFGEGSWLTVV.

This clone was observed at least ten times. The genes are TRBV10-3 and TRBJ2-7, with D possibly TRBD2 on 6 matching bases. CDR1 is ENHRY, CDR2 SYGVKD, per germline. The germline V and J ends were trimmed by 5 bases and 0 bases, with 8 bases remaining between them. The CDR3 has 13 residues. CDR3 DNA sequence: TGTGCCATCAGTCCTAGCGTCTCCTACGAGCAGTACTTC. This translates into CAISPSVSYEQYF.

The CDR3: CASSQTSGQETQYF. The CDR3 coding sequence is TGCGCCAGCAGCCAGACTAGCGGCCAAGAGACCCAGTACTTC. The chain carries TRBV4-1 and TRBJ2-5; TRBD2 matches at 9 bases. The CDR3 is 14 amino acids. Trimming cost V 3 bases and J 1 base; bases outside gene matches: 0. The V gene's germline CDR1 is MGHRA and CDR2 YSYEKL.

The V gene is TRBV6-1, the J gene TRBJ2-1, with TRBD2 as a possible D gene (6 bases). Trimming pared 0 bases from V and 6 bases from J, leaving 12 bases between. From germline, CDR1 is MNHNS and CDR2 SASEGT. The CDR3 length is 15 residues. The CDR3 is CASSEALRGFNEQFF. DNA for the CDR3: TGTGCCAGCAGTGAAGCATTGCGGGGTTTCAATGAGCAGTTCTTC.

V gene TRBV6-1 combines with J gene TRBJ1-2; possibly TRBD1 for D (5 bases). The CDR3 loop spans 14 amino acids. Germline V gene data show CDR1 as MNHNS and CDR2 as SASEGT. Trimming shortened V by 6 bases and J by 1 base, and 12 bases separated the two germline ends. The CDR3 DNA reads as TGTGCCAGCAGGATGCAGGGACTTAACTATGGCTACACCTTC. Translation gives CASRMQGLNYGYTF.

V usage is TRBV7-8 and J usage is TRBJ2-3, with TRBD2 matching over 7 bases. Germline CDR1 SGHVS, CDR2 FQNEAQ. The V gene end was trimmed by 5 bases and the J gene end by 3 bases; junction bases not matched to a gene: 8. This CDR3 has 15 residues. As DNA, the CDR3 is TGTGCCAGCAGCCGAAGGGACTATTCTACAGATACGCAGTATTTT. Amino acid sequence: CASSRRDYSTDTQYF. The entire variable domain, with the rest obtained from reference TRBV7-8 and TRBJ2-3, is as follows: GAGVSQSPRYKVAKRGQDVALRCDPISGHVSLFWYQQALGQGPEFLTYFQNEAQLDKSGLPSDRFFAERPEGSVSTLKIQRTQQEDSAVYLCASSRRDYSTDTQYFGPGTRLTVL.

The chain links TRBV11-2 to TRBJ2-7; D may be TRBD1 (6 bases). The CDR3 has 13 amino acids. Germline values: CDR1 SGHAT, CDR2 FQNNGV. Between the trimmed V and J ends, which lost 5 bases and 0 bases, there was a span of 8 bases. The CDR3: CASSPGVSYEQYF. The CDR3 nucleotides read TGTGCCAGCAGCCCAGGGGTCTCCTACGAGCAGTACTTC.

V and J are TRBV2 and TRBJ2-2; possible D gene TRBD1, 6 bases. CDR1 is SNHLY and CDR2 is FYNNEI in the germline V gene. This CDR3 has 15 residues. V was shortened by 3 bases and J by 6 bases, with 14 bases between the two germline ends. CDR3 nucleotides: TGTGCCAGCAGTGAGTTTCCAGGGGCTTCCGGGGAGCTGTTTTTT. Its protein product is CASSEFPGASGELFF.

V usage is TRBV13 and J usage is TRBJ1-6; D is ambiguous. The V end lost 5 bases, the J end lost 6 bases, and 5 bases lay between the germline ends. The germline gives CDR1 PRHDT, CDR2 FYEKMQ (reference sequence). The CDR3 is 12 amino acids. The CDR3, as DNA: TGTGCCAGCAGCCAACCTAATTCACCCCTCCACTTT. Protein product: CASSQPNSPLHF. The full variable domain, in which reference TRBV13 and TRBJ1-6 provide the parts outside the CDR3, is AAGVIQSPRHLIKEKRETATLKCYPIPRHDTVYWYQQGPGQDPQFLISFYEKMQSDKGSIPDRFSAQQFSDYHSELNMSSLELGDSALYFCASSQPNSPLHFGNGTRLTVT.

The chain links TRBV6-5 to TRBJ2-3; D might be TRBD1 or TRBD2, each matching 6 bases. V gave up 6 bases and J gave up 5 bases, with 18 bases separating them. This CDR3 is built from 15 residues. Germline-derived CDR1 and CDR2 are MNHEY and SVGAGI. The CDR3 spells CASSREGGRGDTQYF. CDR3 nucleotides: TGTGCCAGCAGCCGGGAAGGGGGGCGAGGAGATACGCAGTATTTT.

Remarks on this clone: This sample includes further DNA sequences coding for the same CDR3. V gene TRBV5-1 combines with J gene TRBJ2-1; D is uncertain. This CDR3 region has 12 residues. Germline lookup yields CDR1 SGHRS and CDR2 YFSETQ. The V and J ends lost 5 bases and 6 bases respectively, with 9 bases between them. The CDR3 loop is CASSPAFNEQFF. The CDR3 DNA follows: TGCGCCAGCAGTCCCGCGTTCAATGAGCAGTTCTTC.

This chain connects TRBV19 to TRBJ1-2; D is unresolved. The V gene lost 0 bases and the J gene lost 1 base, with 6 bases spanning the gap. Germline CDR1 is LNHDA and CDR2 is SQIVND (reference sequence). This CDR3 has 14 residues. CDR3: CASSIDVGNYGYTF. The DNA of the CDR3 is TGTGCCAGTAGTATAGATGTAGGTAACTATGGCTACACCTTC.

The chain employs TRBV7-9 and TRBJ2-7; 7 bases map to TRBD1. Trimming removed 7 bases from V and 0 bases from J; junction bases left unmatched: 6. This CDR3 has 14 residues. The V gene's germline CDR1 is SEHNR and CDR2 FQNEAQ (reference sequence). The CDR3 sequence: CASTFDRDSYEQYF. The CDR3 DNA follows: TGTGCCAGCACTTTTGACAGGGACTCCTACGAGCAGTACTTC.

This chain joins TRBV2 and TRBJ1-1; TRBD1 matches at 8 bases. Germline V lookup: CDR1 SNHLY, CDR2 FYNNEI. CDR3 length: 17 residues. Trimming took 0 bases from V and 2 from J; bases not matched to a gene: 8. The CDR3 bases are TGTGCCAGCAGTGAAGCGGAAACAGGGGGAGACAACACTGAAGCTTTCTTT. Translated: CASSEAETGGDNTEAFF.

The rearrangement uses TRBV2 and TRBJ1-4; D unclear. V was cut by 6 bases and J by 8 bases, with 10 bases left in between. Germline V gene data show CDR1 as SNHLY and CDR2 as FYNNEI. The CDR3 runs to 12 residues. The CDR3, as DNA: TGTGCCAGCAGCCTCAGGAGCGAAAAACTGTTTTTT. Translation gives CASSLRSEKLFF. The entire variable domain, with the rest obtained from reference TRBV2 and TRBJ1-4, is as follows: EPEVTQTPSHQVTQMGQEVILRCVPISNHLYFYWYRQILGQKVEFLVSFYNNEISEKSEIFDDQFSVERPDGSNFTLKIRSTKLEDSAMYFCASSLRSEKLFFGSGTQLSVL.

This chain connects TRBV28 to TRBJ1-4; D gene ambiguous. Trimming pared 3 bases from V and 7 bases from J, leaving 9 bases between. CDR1 MDHEN and CDR2 SYDVKM come from the germline V gene. The CDR3 has 13 residues. The CDR3: CASSFMRGEKLFF. The CDR3 region has the DNA TGTGCCAGCAGTTTCATGCGGGGTGAAAAACTGTTTTTT.

The V gene is TRBV30, the J gene TRBJ2-7; D may be TRBD1 (6 bases). The V end was cut by 0 bases, the J end by 7 bases, with 13 bases between. The germline V gene encodes CDR1 GTSNPN and CDR2 SVGIG (reference sequence). The CDR3 contains 13 residues. CDR3 nucleotide sequence: TGTGCCTGGAGTGTACAAAACAGGGCGGAGCAGTACTTC. Residues: CAWSVQNRAEQYF.

The CDR3, as DNA: TGTGCCAGCAGCGTTGCAGGGACAAGCTCCTACAATGAGCAGTTCTTC. This codes for CASSVAGTSSYNEQFF. The chain combines TRBV9 with TRBJ2-1, with D possibly matching TRBD1 (6 bases). The CDR3 has 16 amino acids. Germline V gives CDR1 SGDLS, CDR2 YYNGEE. V was cut by 2 bases and J by 0 bases, with 12 bases left in between.

The J gene is TRBJ1-5, the V gene TRBV28, with D tentatively TRBD1 (5 bases). Germline V gene lookup returns CDR1 MDHEN and CDR2 SYDVKM. Trimming took 3 bases from V and 4 from J, leaving 10 bases between them. The CDR3 is made up of 14 amino acids. CDR3 sequence: CASSFRQFNQPQHF. The CDR3 DNA is TGTGCCAGCAGTTTCAGACAGTTTAATCAGCCCCAGCATTTT. The complete variable domain, with remaining parts taken from reference TRBV28 and TRBJ1-5, reads DVKVTQSSRYLVKRTGEKVFLECVQDMDHENMFWYRQDPGLGLRLIYFSYDVKMKEKGDIPEGYSVSREKKERFSLILESASTNQTSMYLCASSFRQFNQPQHFGDGTRLSIL.

V gene TRBV6-1 combines with J gene TRBJ2-1; the D gene is possibly TRBD1 (5 bases). This CDR3 is 16 amino acids long. Trimming cost V 3 bases and J 5 bases, with 17 bases left between them. Germline CDR1 MNHNS, CDR2 SASEGT. CDR3 amino acids: CASSDRFWGRDNEQFF. CDR3 coding DNA: TGTGCCAGCAGTGACCGGTTTTGGGGCAGGGACAATGAGCAGTTCTTC.

This chain uses TRBV30 with TRBJ1-5; D might be TRBD1 (6 bases). The CDR3 runs 13 residues. Germline CDR1 GTSNPN, CDR2 SVGIG (reference sequence). Trimming left V 7 bases short and J 3 bases short, with 13 bases between. CDR3 loop: CAFSDRNNQPQHF. The CDR3 coding sequence is TGTGCCTTCTCAGACAGGAACAATCAGCCCCAGCATTTT.

The V and J genes are TRBV18 and TRBJ1-5; the match to TRBD1 covers 8 bases. V lost 3 bases to trimming and J lost 4 bases; unmatched junction nucleotides: 8. Germline V gives CDR1 KGHSH, CDR2 LQKENI. There are 16 residues in the CDR3. Here the CDR3 DNA reads TGTGCCAGCTCACCTGATAGGAGGACAGGGAATCAGCCCCAGCATTTT. Its translation: CASSPDRRTGNQPQHF.

The chain carries TRBV27 and TRBJ1-1, with 8 bases matching TRBD1. Germline V gene lookup returns CDR1 MNHEY and CDR2 SMNVEV (reference sequence). CDR3 length equals 16 residues. The trim removed 7 bases at V and 5 bases at J, leaving 15 bases unmatched. The DNA of the CDR3 is TGTGCCAGCAAATCCATATCAGGGGGCAGGTGGACTGAAGCTTTCTTT. Residues: CASKSISGGRWTEAFF.

The rearrangement links TRBV27 to TRBJ1-2; TRBD1 might be the D (6 bases). Germline V gene data show CDR1 as MNHEY and CDR2 as SMNVEV (reference sequence). The V gene lost 6 bases and the J gene lost 2 bases, with 13 bases spanning the gap. The CDR3 is 14 amino acids. This chain's CDR3 is CASSPSGANYGYTF. The CDR3 bases are TGTGCCAGCAGCCCGTCGGGGGCGAACTATGGCTACACCTTC.

Notes on this clone: Other DNA variants within this sample encode the same CDR3. This chain links TRBV6-5 with TRBJ1-1; 9 bases map to TRBD1. The CDR3 covers 14 residues. Germline lookup yields CDR1 MNHEY and CDR2 SVGAGI. The ends lost 6 bases at V and 1 base at J; junction bases unmatched: 3. CDR3 DNA sequence: TGTGCCAGCAGGCCGGGACAGGGGAACACTGAAGCTTTCTTT. As protein: CASRPGQGNTEAFF.

V gene TRBV9 combines with J gene TRBJ2-1; D gene unclear. CDR1 and CDR2 (germline): SGDLS, YYNGEE. The CDR3 covers 12 residues. V dropped 3 bases and J dropped 6 bases, with 7 bases sitting between them. The CDR3 reads CASSADINEQFF. The CDR3 DNA follows: TGTGCCAGCAGCGCAGACATCAATGAGCAGTTCTTC.